The clone carrying this T cell receptor (beta chain) was seen a few times. Its antigen is unknown. This entry is derived from a study of blood T cells in healthy people across ages. Study-level results: Roughly linearly, TCR beta diversity per million T cells fell as age increased. Strong correlation linked observed beta diversity and percent naive T cells.

Together with a sample-barcoded 5' primer, a J-beta primer mix was included in a second PCR lasting roughly 7 to 11 cycles. MiXCR was run by TCRdb on the 5' RACE reads, yielding one entry per CDR3 protein. Seen here are about 780,000 distinct CDR3 sequences, more than 35% observed once, and the top ten hold approximately 18%. The CDR3 consists of 14 residues. V lost 1 base, J lost 6 bases, and 12 bases lay in between. Germline-derived CDR1 and CDR2 are SGHTA and FQGNSA. This sequence joins TRBV7-2 and TRBJ2-5; no firm D call. Material for sequencing was blood. This receptor was obtained from a man aged 80 or over in good health. This CDR3 is CASSLGADLQTQYF. CDR3 coding DNA: TGTGCCAGCAGCTTAGGGGCCGATCTACAGACCCAGTACTTC.